This T cell receptor (beta chain) was observed in a study of blood T cell repertoires in COVID-19. Libraries were prepared by immunoSEQ multiplex PCR; TCRdb keeps only in-frame clonotypes and omits some of them. Among about 50,000 clones, approximately 85% were seen once, and the ten largest hold about 6%. This sequence originates from a man in his fifties or sixties with acute or convalescent COVID-19. Material: peripheral blood.

This CDR3 is CASRNRGLRNQPQHF. The DNA for the CDR3 is TGTGCCAGTAGAAACAGGGGGCTTCGGAATCAGCCCCAGCATTTT. The V and J genes are TRBV19 and TRBJ1-5, with 9 nucleotides matching TRBD1. This CDR3 region has 15 residues. Germline lookup yields CDR1 LNHDA and CDR2 SQIVND (reference sequence). Trimming cost V 6 bases and J 4 bases; bases outside gene matches: 7.